The T cell receptor beta chain described here comes from a study of blood T cell repertoires in COVID-19. Across the whole study: The cDNA or gDNA used as material had been derived from T cells, B-cell-depleted T cells, or PBMCs.

Authors' analysis steps: From reference gene primer amplification, estimates of nucleated cell counts were derived. Repertoires were generated with immunoSEQ multiplex PCR, while TCRdb's copy carries only in-frame clones and drops some. V and J calls and clone size are as listed in that table; D and trimming were resolved from the DNA. The sample lists 45,000 to 55,000 clones, roughly three quarters occurring once. The CDR3 is made up of 15 amino acids. Germline V gene lookup returns CDR1 SGHRS and CDR2 YFSETQ. The V and J ends lost 0 bases and 4 bases, in that order; junction bases with no gene match: 3.

The origin of this receptor is a human donor with active or convalescent COVID-19. The donor label of this sample is uncertain. The specimen sequenced was peripheral blood. The chain has TRBV5-1 and TRBJ2-3; 9 bases map to TRBD2. The CDR3 loop is CASSLVAGGPDTQYF. As DNA, the CDR3 is TGCGCCAGCAGCTTGGTGGCGGGAGGGCCAGATACGCAGTATTTT.